This entry lists 24 T cell receptor beta chains sequenced from one sample in a study of T cell responses to AZD1222 COVID-19 vaccine. Assay: immunoSEQ multiplex PCR; the TCRdb copy retains only in-frame clones and omits some. Here the sample spans approximately 150,000 clones, 88% being singletons. Sequences were derived from peripheral blood, sampled 28 days after the second AZD1222 dose. The source of these receptors is an adult who received the AZD1222 COVID-19 vaccine.

The CDR3: CASTPAGNTGELFF. The CDR3 nucleotides are TGTGCCAGCACCCCGGCCGGGAACACCGGGGAGCTGTTTTTT. V is TRBV5-4 and J is TRBJ2-2, with D uncertain. Trimming removed 6 bases at V and 1 base at J, with 10 bases between. The CDR3 covers 14 residues. CDR1 SGHNT and CDR2 YYREEE come from the germline V gene (reference sequence).

V and J are TRBV24-1 and TRBJ2-1; D is unresolved. Germline V gene sequence: CDR1 KGHDR, CDR2 SFDVKD. Trimming pared 0 bases from V and 9 bases from J, leaving 8 bases between. This CDR3 region has 13 residues. The CDR3 bases are TGTGCCACCAGTGATTTGACAGTAGGTGAGCAGTTCTTC. Residues: CATSDLTVGEQFF.

The V call is TRBV19, the J call TRBJ2-6; D is ambiguous. Germline V gene lookup returns CDR1 LNHDA and CDR2 SQIVND (reference sequence). The V end lost 7 bases, the J end lost 0 bases, and 7 bases lay between the germline ends. This CDR3 is built from 14 residues. CDR3 nucleotides: TGTGCCAGTACTGAGTACTCTGGGGCCAACGTCCTGACTTTC. This translates into CASTEYSGANVLTF.

The chain combines TRBV5-4 with TRBJ2-5, with a possible D match to TRBD1 (6 bases). Trimming pared 2 bases from V and 5 bases from J, leaving 13 bases between. The CDR3 is made up of 14 amino acids. Looked up from germline, CDR1 is SGHNT and CDR2 is YYREEE (reference sequence). CDR3 residues: CASSFQGPGETQYF. The DNA of the CDR3 is TGTGCCAGCAGCTTCCAGGGGCCGGGGGAGACCCAGTACTTC.

CDR3 in DNA: TGCGCCAGCAGCTTGCGCAGGGGGCGTTCCGCAGATACGCAGTATTTT. It specifies CASSLRRGRSADTQYF. V usage is TRBV5-1 and J usage is TRBJ2-3; 8 positions match TRBD1. The CDR3 length is 16 residues. In germline, CDR1 is SGHRS, CDR2 YFSETQ. With 1 base clipped from V and 4 bases from J, the junction kept 8 bases outside the gene matches.

The rearrangement joins TRBV5-6 to TRBJ2-1, with 13 bases fitting TRBD2. The CDR3 is made up of 17 amino acids. Germline CDR1 SGHDT, CDR2 YYEEEE. Trimming removed 4 bases from V and 10 bases from J; junction bases left unmatched: 14. CDR3 coding DNA: TGTGCCAGCAGCCCTAGACTAGCGGGGGGACCTGGGGAGGAGCAGTTCTTC. It encodes CASSPRLAGGPGEEQFF.

The CDR3 region is CASRGGGRSEAFF. The CDR3 nucleotides read TGTGCCAGCAGAGGAGGAGGGAGGAGTGAAGCTTTCTTT. The genes are TRBV12-3 or TRBV12-4 and TRBJ1-1; D remains unclear. The CDR3 is 13 residues long. Between the trimmed V and J ends, which lost 6 bases and 7 bases, there was a span of 15 bases.

Worth noting for this clone: The same CDR3 is also encoded by other DNA sequences in this sample. The chain uses TRBV5-6 and TRBJ1-5; D remains unclear. The ends were cut back, 2 bases at V and 4 bases at J, with 4 bases in the middle. The CDR3 loop spans 12 amino acids. The germline V gene encodes CDR1 SGHDT and CDR2 YYEEEE. CDR3 nucleotide sequence: TGTGCCAGCAGCTTTGGGAATCAGCCCCAGCATTTT. Translation: CASSFGNQPQHF.

The gene calls are TRBV5-1 and TRBJ1-4; possibly TRBD1 for D (5 bases). Germline loops: CDR1 SGHRS, CDR2 YFSETQ. Deletions cut 3 bases from V and 5 bases from J, with 11 bases between. CDR3 size: 14 residues. The CDR3 loop is CASSSQGKNEKLFF. The DNA of the CDR3 is TGCGCCAGCAGCTCCCAGGGAAAGAATGAAAAACTGTTTTTT.

This clone has a single count. The CDR3 loop is CASSDPSGDTQETQYF. The CDR3 coding sequence is TGCGCCAGCAGTGACCCTAGCGGGGATACTCAAGAGACCCAGTACTTC. The chain combines TRBV10-2 with TRBJ2-5; 9 bases agree with TRBD2. Germline V gene lookup returns CDR1 WSHSY and CDR2 SAAADI. The CDR3 has 16 residues. The V and J ends lost 3 bases and 2 bases, in that order; junction bases with no gene match: 7.

The chain carries TRBV6-5 and TRBJ1-2, with 9 positions matching TRBD1. After removal of 4 bases from V and 7 bases from J, the junction contained 7 bases not matched to a gene. Germline CDR1 reads MNHEY; CDR2 reads SVGAGI. The CDR3 extends over 14 amino acids. CDR3 nucleotide sequence: TGTGCCAGCAGTTCCCGGGACAGGGTATTTGGCTACACCTTC. Translating it yields CASSSRDRVFGYTF.

V usage is TRBV7-9 and J usage is TRBJ2-1; TRBD2 aligns across 9 bases. The germline gives CDR1 SEHNR, CDR2 FQNEAQ (reference sequence). The CDR3 is made up of 17 amino acids. The V and J ends lost 7 bases and 0 bases, in that order; junction bases with no gene match: 10. As DNA, the CDR3 is TGTGCCAGCACCCCCTATAAGACTAGCGGCTCCTACAATGAGCAGTTCTTC. Amino acid sequence: CASTPYKTSGSYNEQFF.

As DNA, the CDR3 is TGCGCCAGCAGCTTGGGGGGGCGCGTCGGAAACACCATATATTTT. Amino acid sequence: CASSLGGRVGNTIYF. The chain is built from TRBV5-1 and TRBJ1-3; a weak D match, TRBD1 (6 bases). There are 15 residues in the CDR3. V lost 0 bases and J lost 4, with 11 bases in between. Germline values: CDR1 SGHRS, CDR2 YFSETQ.

J is TRBJ1-1 and V is TRBV14; D is uncertain. Germline V gene data show CDR1 as SGHDN and CDR2 as FVKESK. The V end was cut by 4 bases, the J end by 1 base, with 13 bases between. The CDR3 spans 15 residues. The CDR3 is CASSLLGSGNTEAFF. As DNA, the CDR3 is TGTGCCAGCAGCCTACTGGGGTCTGGGAACACTGAAGCTTTCTTT.

V is TRBV20-1 and J is TRBJ1-1, with D possibly matching TRBD1 (5 bases). V gave up 3 bases and J gave up 5 bases, with 16 bases separating them. From germline, CDR1 is DFQATT and CDR2 SNEGSKA (reference sequence). CDR3 length: 14 amino acids. This CDR3 reads CSASLGQGGTEAFF. DNA of the CDR3: TGCAGTGCTAGTTTGGGGCAGGGTGGTACTGAAGCTTTCTTT.

The CDR3 sequence: CASSLEQETQYF. DNA for the CDR3: TGCGCCAGCAGCTTGGAACAAGAGACCCAGTACTTC. The V call is TRBV5-1, the J call TRBJ2-5; D is uncertain. The CDR3 runs to 12 residues. Germline loops: CDR1 SGHRS, CDR2 YFSETQ. V was shortened by 0 bases and J by 2 bases, with 2 bases between the two germline ends.

This clone has just one count. The rearrangement links TRBV9 to TRBJ1-2; no clear D gene. The CDR3 has 11 residues. Trimming cost V 6 bases and J 8 bases, with 11 bases left between them. The germline V gene encodes CDR1 SGDLS and CDR2 YYNGEE. The CDR3 spells CASIGFGGYTF. The CDR3 DNA reads TGTGCCAGCATCGGTTTTGGGGGCTACACCTTC. Together with reference TRBV9 and TRBJ1-2, the CDR3 gives the full variable domain: DSGVTQTPKHLITATGQRVTLRCSPRSGDLSVYWYQQSLDQGLQFLIQYYNGEERAKGNILERFSAQQFPDLHSELNLSSLELGDSALYFCASIGFGGYTFGSGTRLTVV.

The rearrangement joins TRBV6-5 to TRBJ1-1; possible D gene TRBD1, 5 bases. Trimming cost V 6 bases and J 1 base, with 15 bases left between them. The CDR3 sequence is 15 residues long. Germline V gives CDR1 MNHEY, CDR2 SVGAGI. CDR3 sequence (DNA): TGTGCCAGCAGCCCCGGGGGGGTGGGGAACACTGAAGCTTTCTTT. Translated, it gives CASSPGGVGNTEAFF.

J is TRBJ1-6 and V is TRBV30; 7 bases fit TRBD1. V gave up 2 bases and J gave up 9 bases; unmatched junction bases: 4. The germline gives CDR1 GTSNPN, CDR2 SVGIG (reference sequence). The CDR3 loop spans 13 amino acids. The DNA of the CDR3 is TGTGCCTGGAGTTGGGACAGAACTTCACCCCTCCACTTT. This gives the protein CAWSWDRTSPLHF.

The chain recombines TRBV14 with TRBJ2-1, with D perhaps matching TRBD2 (6 bases). V gave up 6 bases and J gave up 3 bases, with 9 bases separating them. CDR1 and CDR2 from the germline V gene are SGHDN and FVKESK. The CDR3 is 13 residues long. CDR3 region: CASSRGFYNEQFF. Written as DNA, the CDR3 is TGTGCCAGCAGTCGGGGGTTCTACAATGAGCAGTTCTTC.

The chain employs TRBV5-6 and TRBJ2-7; TRBD2 aligns across 7 bases. V was pared by 4 bases and J by 13 bases, with 8 bases of the junction left unmatched. The CDR3 covers 11 residues. Per the germline V gene, CDR1 is SGHDT and CDR2 is YYEEEE. CDR3 DNA: TGTGCCAGCAGCCGGGAGGAACTTAACTACTTC. It encodes CASSREELNYF.

The chain joins TRBV28 to TRBJ1-2, with TRBD1 matching 11 bases. Germline CDR1 MDHEN, CDR2 SYDVKM. This CDR3 is built from 14 residues. The ends lost 11 bases at V and 0 bases at J; junction bases unmatched: 5. Here the CDR3 reads CALGGQGANYGYTF. The CDR3 DNA reads TGTGCCCTGGGGGGACAGGGGGCTAACTATGGCTACACCTTC.

The genes are TRBV5-1 and TRBJ1-1; no clear D gene. Germline V gives CDR1 SGHRS, CDR2 YFSETQ. The CDR3 runs to 12 residues. Trimming removed 4 bases from V and 3 bases from J, with 7 bases in between. CDR3 nucleotides: TGCGCCAGCAGCCTACCTGACACTGAAGCTTTCTTT. Translated, it gives CASSLPDTEAFF.

This chain links TRBV7-2 with TRBJ1-4, with D hard to call. The germline V gene encodes CDR1 SGHTA and CDR2 FQGNSA. CDR3 length: 14 amino acids. V was cut by 5 bases and J by 0 bases, with 7 bases left in between. The CDR3 region is CASSIHATNEKLFF. The CDR3, as DNA: TGTGCCAGCAGCATACATGCAACTAATGAAAAACTGTTTTTT.